Listed below are T cell receptor beta chains from one sample, sequenced in a study of blood T cells in healthy people across ages. Using its own MiXCR run on the 5' RACE reads, TCRdb lists one record per CDR3 protein. The data contain 800,000 to 1,000,000 distinct CDR3 sequences, roughly 50% of them seen just once; the ten biggest clones take up 13%. Sequences were obtained from blood. These receptors all stem from a young man in good health. Both conserved end residues are part of each CDR3. Fields, in order: clone size, D gene, V gene, J gene, CDR3 DNA, CDR3 protein. D genes are given only for firm matches. Size tells how often a clone was seen (once, few, many) or the class of an expanded clone, and some rows leave it out.

size: many; D: NA; V: TRBV29-1; J: TRBJ2-3; DNA: TGCAGCGTTGAGGCAGGGGGGTTCACAGATACGCAGTATTTT; CDR3: CSVEAGGFTDTQYF
size: NA; D: NA; V: TRBV7-2; J: TRBJ2-7; DNA: TGTGCCAGCACTCTTCCCGGGACTTACCGCAATGAGCAGTACTTC; CDR3: CASTLPGTYRNEQYF
size: NA; D: NA; V: TRBV4-3; J: TRBJ2-5; DNA: TGCGCCAGCAGCCGGTCCCGGACACCACAAGAGAACCAGTACTTC; CDR3: CASSRSRTPQENQYF
size: few; D: NA; V: TRBV4-1; J: TRBJ1-5; DNA: TGCGCCAGCAGCCAAGGGGGACCTGCTCAGCCCCAGCATTTT; CDR3: CASSQGGPAQPQHF
size: NA; D: NA; V: TRBV12-3/TRBV12-4; J: TRBJ1-2; DNA: TGTGCCAGCAGTTTAGAGGACTACGGCTACACCTTC; CDR3: CASSLEDYGYTF
size: NA; D: NA; V: TRBV20-1; J: TRBJ2-5; DNA: TGCAGTGCTAGAGCTTCGAGGGGCCTAGAGACCCAGTACTTC; CDR3: CSARASRGLETQYF
size: NA; D: NA; V: TRBV9; J: TRBJ2-5; DNA: TGTGCCAGCAGCGCCACGGCCGGGTCACAAGAGACCCAGTACTTC; CDR3: CASSATAGSQETQYF
size: few; D: TRBD2; V: TRBV4-1; J: TRBJ2-1; DNA: TGCGCCAGCAGCCAAGAGTGGTCTAGCGGCCGGGATGAGCAGTTCTTC; CDR3: CASSQEWSSGRDEQFF
size: NA; D: NA; V: TRBV6-5; J: TRBJ1-2; DNA: TGTGCCAGCAGTTACGTCTCATCAGGTGGCTACACCTTC; CDR3: CASSYVSSGGYTF
size: NA; D: TRBD1; V: TRBV7-8; J: TRBJ1-2; DNA: TGTGCCAGCAGCTTGGCTTTGGGTACAGGGGGCGCTAACTATGGCTACACCTTC; CDR3: CASSLALGTGGANYGYTF
size: NA; D: NA; V: TRBV6-5; J: TRBJ2-7; DNA: TGTGCCAGCAGTTACGGACCGGGACACGGGGAGCAGTACTTC; CDR3: CASSYGPGHGEQYF
size: NA; D: NA; V: TRBV4-2; J: TRBJ1-2; DNA: TGTGCCAGCAGCCAAGATATTGGGGGGGGGTATGGCTACACCTTC; CDR3: CASSQDIGGGYGYTF
size: NA; D: NA; V: TRBV7-9; J: TRBJ1-4; DNA: TGTGCCAGCAGCCGCAGGACAACTAATGAAAAACTGTTTTTT; CDR3: CASSRRTTNEKLFF
size: few; D: NA; V: TRBV29-1; J: TRBJ2-5; DNA: TGCAGCGGCCAACAGGACTCAAAGGGGACCCAGTACTTC; CDR3: CSGQQDSKGTQYF
size: NA; D: TRBD1; V: TRBV20-1; J: TRBJ2-3; DNA: TGCAGTGTCTGGGACAGGGGACCAGATACGCAGTATTTT; CDR3: CSVWDRGPDTQYF
size: NA; D: NA; V: TRBV21-1; J: TRBJ2-5; DNA: TGTGCCAGCAGCAAAGATTATCAAGAGACCCAGTACTTC; CDR3: CASSKDYQETQYF
size: many; D: NA; V: TRBV12-3/TRBV12-4; J: TRBJ1-2; DNA: TGTGCCAGCAGTTTAAGGACAGACTATGGCTACACCTTC; CDR3: CASSLRTDYGYTF
size: few; D: NA; V: TRBV7-2; J: TRBJ1-6; DNA: TGTGCCAGCAGCTTACGGGACACAAATTCACCCCTCCACTTT; CDR3: CASSLRDTNSPLHF
size: NA; D: NA; V: TRBV6-2/TRBV6-3; J: TRBJ1-1; DNA: TGTGCCAGCGGAAGTGCCCCCCCTGAAGCTTTCTTT; CDR3: CASGSAPPEAFF
size: NA; D: TRBD2; V: TRBV3-1; J: TRBJ2-3; DNA: TGTGCCAGCAGCCAAGTTCAGGCGGGGAGGGAGGATACGCAGTATTTT; CDR3: CASSQVQAGREDTQYF
size: few; D: TRBD2; V: TRBV5-1; J: TRBJ2-1; DNA: TGCGCCAGCAGCTTGGGGACTAGCGGGGGGGCCGGCTACAATGAGCAGTTCTTC; CDR3: CASSLGTSGGAGYNEQFF
size: few; D: NA; V: TRBV29-1; J: TRBJ2-3; DNA: TGCAGCGCCCACCTAAGAAGGGCAGGGCTCACAGATACGCAGTATTTT; CDR3: CSAHLRRAGLTDTQYF
size: NA; D: TRBD2; V: TRBV12-3/TRBV12-4; J: TRBJ2-7; DNA: TGTGCCAGCAGTGGGAGCGGGGGGTCTGATCAGCAGTACTTC; CDR3: CASSGSGGSDQQYF
size: NA; D: NA; V: TRBV20-1; J: TRBJ1-2; DNA: TGCAGTGCAACTGATAGGGGTGCCTATGGCTACACCTTC; CDR3: CSATDRGAYGYTF
size: NA; D: TRBD2; V: TRBV7-2; J: TRBJ2-3; DNA: TGTGCCAGCAGCTTAGGGCGCGGGGGGGCAAGGAATACGCAGTATTTT; CDR3: CASSLGRGGARNTQYF
size: few; D: NA; V: TRBV7-2; J: TRBJ1-1; DNA: TGTGCCAGCAGCTTATGGGCAGGAATGAACACTGAAGCTTTCTTT; CDR3: CASSLWAGMNTEAFF
size: few; D: NA; V: TRBV4-1; J: TRBJ1-5; DNA: TGCGCCAGCAGCCAAGAAACGCAGGCTTATAATCAGCCCCAGCATTTT; CDR3: CASSQETQAYNQPQHF
size: few; D: TRBD2; V: TRBV5-6; J: TRBJ2-1; DNA: TGTGCCAGCAGCTTGGTCGGACTAGCGGGGACTAATGAGCAGTTCTTC; CDR3: CASSLVGLAGTNEQFF
size: many; D: TRBD2; V: TRBV24-1; J: TRBJ2-1; DNA: TGTGCCACCAGTGATTTGGCGGGGGGGTCCTACAATGAGCAGTTCTTC; CDR3: CATSDLAGGSYNEQFF
size: NA; D: NA; V: TRBV12-3/TRBV12-4; J: TRBJ2-1; DNA: TGTGCCAGCACGGAGCTGAGCGAGCAGTTCTTC; CDR3: CASTELSEQFF
size: once; D: TRBD1; V: TRBV5-4; J: TRBJ1-1; DNA: TGTGCCAGCAGCCCAGGGGACAGGGGAAGTCCAAACACTGAAGCTTTCTTT; CDR3: CASSPGDRGSPNTEAFF